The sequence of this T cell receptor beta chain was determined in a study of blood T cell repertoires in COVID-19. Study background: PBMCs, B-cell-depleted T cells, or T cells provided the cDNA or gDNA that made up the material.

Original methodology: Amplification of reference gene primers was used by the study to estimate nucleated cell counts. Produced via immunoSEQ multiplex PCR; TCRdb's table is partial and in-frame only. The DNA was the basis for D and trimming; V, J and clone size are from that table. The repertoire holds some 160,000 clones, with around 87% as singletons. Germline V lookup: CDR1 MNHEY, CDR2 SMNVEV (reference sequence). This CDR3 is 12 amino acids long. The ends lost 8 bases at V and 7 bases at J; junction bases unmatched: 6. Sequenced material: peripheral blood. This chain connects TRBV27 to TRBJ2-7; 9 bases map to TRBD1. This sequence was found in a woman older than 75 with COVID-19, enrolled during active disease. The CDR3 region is CASGKTGGEQYF. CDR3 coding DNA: TGTGCCAGCGGAAAGACAGGGGGGGAGCAGTACTTC.